The 21 T cell receptor beta chains below were found in one sample sequenced in a study of shared clonotypes between healthy human individuals. TCRdb's table, derived via immunoSEQ multiplex PCR, lists solely in-frame clones and lacks some. The table has over 1.5 million clones, 98% seen once; the top ten hold approximately 0.44%. The sample was naive CD4+ T cells sorted from blood. As for subset: CD45RA+ positively selected. These receptors all come from a young man in good health.

V gene TRBV25-1 combines with J gene TRBJ2-3, with 13 positions matching TRBD2. CDR1 and CDR2 from the germline V gene are MGHDK and SYGVNS. V lost 5 bases, J lost 5 bases, and 10 bases stayed unmatched. The CDR3 sequence is 17 residues long. In nucleotides, the CDR3 is TGTGCCAGCAGTAGACTAGCGGGAGGTTCAGGGGGAGATACGCAGTATTTT. It codes for CASSRLAGGSGGDTQYF.

The chain couples TRBV7-3 to TRBJ1-2, with TRBD1 identical over 7 bases. This CDR3 is built from 15 residues. Unmatched junction bases numbered 12, after V lost 5 bases and J lost 6 bases. Germline values: CDR1 SGHTA, CDR2 FQGTGA. As DNA, the CDR3 is TGTGCCAGCAGCAACAGGGACAGAAAGAGAGATGGCTACACCTTC. Translating gives CASSNRDRKRDGYTF.

The chain is built from TRBV13 and TRBJ1-5; 9 bases match TRBD1. V shed 5 bases and J 10 bases; nucleotides not matched to a gene: 15. CDR1 is PRHDT, CDR2 FYEKMQ, per germline (reference sequence). CDR3 size: 16 residues. Here the CDR3 DNA reads TGTGCCAGCAGCCACCGGACAGGGGTAATATCAGGACCCCAGCATTTT. Its translation: CASSHRTGVISGPQHF.

CDR3 loop: CASSNGRPPDATGELFF. The CDR3 DNA sequence: TGTGCCAGCAGTAACGGCAGGCCCCCCGATGCAACTGGGGAGCTGTTTTTT. The chain links TRBV28 to TRBJ2-2; D gene ambiguous. This CDR3 spans 17 amino acids. Looked up from germline, CDR1 is MDHEN and CDR2 is SYDVKM. V gave up 5 bases and J gave up 8 bases, with 24 bases separating them.

This clone was seen a single time. This chain uses TRBV28 with TRBJ2-3, with D perhaps TRBD2 (5 bases). Trimming shortened V by 7 bases and J by 6 bases, and 11 bases separated the two germline ends. This CDR3 spans 12 amino acids. CDR1 MDHEN and CDR2 SYDVKM come from the germline V gene. The CDR3 is CASTLRGDTQYF. The CDR3 DNA reads TGTGCCAGCACTCTACGCGGGGATACGCAGTATTTT.

The chain carries TRBV14 and TRBJ2-1; D gene ambiguous. V shed 3 bases and J shed 1 base, with 10 bases lying between them. CDR1 SGHDN and CDR2 FVKESK come from the germline V gene. This CDR3 is built from 15 residues. This chain's CDR3 is CASSQVFGSYNEQFF. CDR3 sequence (DNA): TGTGCCAGCAGCCAGGTCTTCGGGTCCTACAATGAGCAGTTCTTC.

The rearrangement links TRBV6-4 to TRBJ2-3; D is perhaps TRBD1 or TRBD2 (5 bases each). The CDR3 loop spans 15 amino acids. V was cut by 6 bases and J by 0 bases, with 13 bases left in between. From germline, CDR1 is MRHNA and CDR2 SNTAGT. CDR3 protein: CASSEGPLSTDTQYF. The CDR3 region has the DNA TGTGCCAGCAGCGAGGGACCACTTAGCACAGATACGCAGTATTTT.

The chain is built from TRBV18 and TRBJ2-7; D remains unclear. The germline CDR1 and CDR2 sequences are KGHSH and LQKENI. V shed 2 bases and J shed 2 bases, with 13 bases lying between them. This CDR3 has 15 amino acids. CDR3 sequence: CASSPIPITTYEQYF. The CDR3 nucleotides read TGTGCCAGCTCACCAATCCCAATAACAACCTACGAGCAGTACTTC.

The rearrangement uses TRBV30 and TRBJ1-1, with unresolved D. V was trimmed by 0 bases and J by 5 bases, leaving 13 bases between them. This CDR3 is built from 14 residues. The germline gives CDR1 GTSNPN, CDR2 SVGIG (reference sequence). This chain's CDR3 is CAWSVRQFWTEAFF. The CDR3 DNA reads as TGTGCCTGGAGTGTGCGCCAATTTTGGACTGAAGCTTTCTTT.

The J gene is TRBJ2-7, the V gene TRBV23-1; tentatively, D is TRBD1 (6 bases). TRBV23-1 is placed among ORFs of uncertain function. The germline V and J ends were trimmed by 4 bases and 2 bases, with 21 bases remaining between them. The CDR3 loop spans 17 amino acids. The CDR3 sequence is CASSRNPDRRLTYEQYF. The CDR3 DNA sequence: TGCGCCAGCAGTCGCAATCCGGACAGAAGACTAACCTACGAGCAGTACTTC.

This rearrangement joins TRBV18 to TRBJ2-5, with D possibly matching TRBD1 (6 bases). Trimming stripped 3 bases from V and 5 bases from J, with 10 bases between. CDR3 length equals 13 residues. CDR1 is KGHSH and CDR2 is LQKENI in the germline V gene. The CDR3 here is CASSPDSKETQYF. Here the CDR3 DNA reads TGTGCCAGCTCACCGGACAGTAAGGAGACCCAGTACTTC.

This sequence joins TRBV2 and TRBJ2-5; tentatively, D is TRBD1 or TRBD2 (6 bases each). From germline, CDR1 is SNHLY and CDR2 FYNNEI. The CDR3 length is 16 residues. The V end was cut by 1 base, the J end by 5 bases, with 17 bases between. CDR3 in DNA: TGTGCCAGCAGTGAAGGGACTGGGGGGCGCTTGGAGACCCAGTACTTC. This codes for CASSEGTGGRLETQYF.

The chain combines TRBV7-6 with TRBJ2-3; 9 bases fit TRBD2. The V gene end was trimmed by 4 bases and the J gene end by 6 bases; junction bases not matched to a gene: 8. The CDR3 sequence is 15 residues long. Looked up from germline, CDR1 is SGHVS and CDR2 is FNYEAQ. The CDR3 nucleotides are TGTGCCAGCAGCTCGACTAGCGGAGGAGGGGATACGCAGTATTTT. Translation gives CASSSTSGGGDTQYF.

This sequence joins TRBV5-1 and TRBJ2-1; maybe TRBD1 (6 bases). This CDR3 contains 18 residues. CDR1 and CDR2 from the germline V gene are SGHRS and YFSETQ. Trimming pared 4 bases from V and 0 bases from J, leaving 20 bases between. CDR3 loop: CASSTVLQGLGSYNEQFF. CDR3 DNA: TGCGCCAGCAGCACAGTGCTTCAGGGGCTAGGCTCCTACAATGAGCAGTTCTTC.

This clone was seen a single time. CDR3 sequence (DNA): TGCGCCAGCAGTCTCTGGACAGGGCCCAATCAGCCCCAGCATTTT. Amino acid sequence: CASSLWTGPNQPQHF. V and J are TRBV5-1 and TRBJ1-5; 8 bases are shared with TRBD1. Losses at the gene ends were 5 bases for V and 3 bases for J; bases not matched to a gene: 7. There are 15 residues in the CDR3. In germline, CDR1 is SGHRS, CDR2 YFSETQ. Full variable domain (missing parts from reference TRBV5-1 and TRBJ1-5): KAGVTQTPRYLIKTRGQQVTLSCSPISGHRSVSWYQQTPGQGLQFLFEYFSETQRNKGNFPGRFSGRQFSNSRSEMNVSTLELGDSALYLCASSLWTGPNQPQHFGDGTRLSIL.

This sequence joins TRBV7-8 and TRBJ2-3; 16 positions match TRBD2. Germline CDR1 SGHVS, CDR2 FQNEAQ. There are 16 residues in the CDR3. The ends lost 2 bases at V and 9 bases at J; junction bases unmatched: 5. The DNA of the CDR3 is TGTGCCAGCAGCTTAAGAGGGACTAGCGGGAGGGCCACGCAGTATTTT. Protein sequence: CASSLRGTSGRATQYF.

This clone was found once. The V and J genes are TRBV28 and TRBJ2-2, with a weak D call TRBD2 (6 bases). Germline CDR1 is MDHEN and CDR2 is SYDVKM. V was pared by 0 bases and J by 5 bases, with 10 bases between. The CDR3 has 15 amino acids. CDR3 in DNA: TGTGCCAGCAGTTTATGGCGGGGTACGACCGGGGAGCTGTTTTTT. It yields the protein CASSLWRGTTGELFF.

This chain uses TRBV5-1 with TRBJ2-1; TRBD1 matches 7 bases. J gave up 7 bases and V 5 bases, and 0 bases lay outside the gene matches. The CDR3 runs to 11 residues. Germline-derived CDR1 and CDR2 are SGHRS and YFSETQ. CDR3 sequence: CASRQGNEQFF. CDR3 in DNA: TGCGCCAGCAGACAGGGGAATGAGCAGTTCTTC.

The chain is built from TRBV6-1 and TRBJ1-5, with 7 bases fitting TRBD1. The CDR3 extends over 14 amino acids. Germline lookup yields CDR1 MNHNS and CDR2 SASEGT. V gave up 7 bases and J gave up 0 bases; unmatched junction bases: 3. CDR3 residues: CASTGTVSNQPQHF. CDR3 sequence (DNA): TGTGCCAGCACTGGGACAGTTAGCAATCAGCCCCAGCATTTT.

The V call is TRBV6-1, the J call TRBJ1-5, with unresolved D. The germline V gene encodes CDR1 MNHNS and CDR2 SASEGT. V was shortened by 4 bases and J by 7 bases, with 5 bases between the two germline ends. The CDR3 is made up of 11 amino acids. CDR3 sequence: CASSAGQPQHF. DNA for the CDR3: TGTGCCAGCAGTGCTGGGCAGCCCCAGCATTTT.

The V and J genes are TRBV18 and TRBJ2-7, with 8 bases fitting TRBD1. Germline CDR1 and CDR2: KGHSH and LQKENI. The length of the CDR3 is 15 residues. Trimming removed 2 bases from V and 4 bases from J; junction bases left unmatched: 7. The CDR3 loop reads CASSPETGAAYEQYF. CDR3 bases: TGTGCCAGCTCACCAGAGACAGGGGCCGCGTACGAGCAGTACTTC.